This TCR beta chain emerged from a study of glioma-infiltrating T cells after dendritic cell vaccination. Study-level background: Dendritic cell vaccination trial patients had either newly diagnosed or recurrent glioblastoma. Autologous tumor lysate was loaded overnight onto monocyte-derived dendritic cells grown about seven days with IL-4 and GM-CSF. Study-wide results and caveats: Complete blood and tumor specimen sets were limited to few patients.

TCRdb's copy holds only in-frame clones and misses some; the assay was immunoSEQ multiplex PCR. The data show approximately 110,000 clones, with roughly 89% seen just once and roughly 2.8% held by the top ten. As to time point: after dendritic cell vaccination, including at tumor progression/relapse. None of the glioblastoma patients had an isocitrate dehydrogenase mutation. J was trimmed by 3 bases and V by 0 bases; bases with no gene match: 4. The CDR3 totals 15 residues. Germline CDR1 and CDR2: LGHNA and YNFKEQ. Comment on this clone: Its antigen remains unknown.

Sequenced material: blood, taken after dendritic cell vaccination. The clonotype originates from a human donor with glioblastoma. This chain links TRBV4-2 with TRBJ1-1, with 7 positions matching TRBD1. The CDR3 protein is CASSQEGQGDTEAFF. The CDR3 DNA sequence: TGTGCCAGCAGCCAAGAAGGCCAGGGGGACACTGAAGCTTTCTTT.